Below are 2 T cell receptor beta chains sequenced from a single sample in a study of T-cell reconstitution after alpha-beta-depleted transplantation in children. Unique molecular identifiers were incorporated during preparation of the TCRbeta library. TCRdb reprocessed the PCR reads via MiXCR and lists one record per CDR3 protein. The table has 500,000 to 600,000 distinct CDR3 sequences, over 25% seen once. This material consisted of PBMCs, taken before TCRalphabeta/CD19-depleted stem cell transplant. The receptors stem from a boy younger than two with Wiskott-Aldrich syndrome, due to receive a stem cell transplant.

The chain carries TRBV4-1 and TRBJ2-5, with a tentative D call TRBD2 (5 bases). The germline V gene encodes CDR1 MGHRA and CDR2 YSYEKL. V gave up 4 bases and J gave up 5 bases, with 17 bases separating them. This CDR3 is 15 amino acids long. The CDR3 DNA follows: TGCGCCAGCAGCCGAGTTGTACTAGTGCGGGAGACCCAGTACTTC. Translation gives CASSRVVLVRETQYF.

The table lists this clonotype with a few counts. The V gene is TRBV28, the J gene TRBJ2-5; no definite D call. Germline CDR1 and CDR2: MDHEN and SYDVKM. V was clipped by 2 bases and J by 5 bases, with 9 bases between them. CDR3 length: 13 amino acids. The CDR3 sequence: CASSLAAEETQYF. The CDR3 DNA is TGTGCCAGCAGTTTAGCGGCCGAGGAGACCCAGTACTTC.